Listed here are 9 T cell receptor beta chains from one sample, sequenced in a study of T cells in women clearing cervical HPV infection. Data came from immunoSEQ multiplex PCR; TCRdb stores just in-frame clones and leaves some out. This table holds about 23,000 clones. The specimen sequenced was blood buffy coat. The receptors come from a woman aged 18-70 years with a cervical HPV16 infection that either progressed to CIN3+ or cleared (not recorded which).

Concerning this clone itself: The CDR3 goes on 3 residues after the read ends, and that part is filled in from the germline J gene. The chain carries TRBV20-1 and TRBJ2-5; TRBD1 is a possible D gene (5 bases). The CDR3 has 17 amino acids. Trimming cost V 0 bases and J 4 bases, with 21 bases left between them. In germline, CDR1 is DFQATT, CDR2 SNEGSKA (reference sequence). The CDR3 spells CSARDHLGPQTGETQYF. CDR3 DNA, as far as it was read: TGCAGTGCTAGAGATCATCTTGGACCCCAAACAGGAGAGACC.

Notes on this clone: Read sequence stops 3 residues before the CDR3 end, and the germline J gene provides the missing end. The chain has TRBV5-1 and TRBJ2-2, with D possibly matching TRBD1 (5 bases). The CDR3 consists of 13 residues. The ends were cut back, 1 base at V and 7 bases at J, with 8 bases in the middle. Germline V gives CDR1 SGHRS, CDR2 YFSETQ. Incomplete CDR3 DNA: TGCGCCAGCAGCTTGACAGGTTACGGGGAG. This gives the protein CASSLTGYGE. The entire CDR3 protein reads CASSLTGYGELFF.

The part of the CDR3 DNA that was read is TGTGCCAGCAGCCGGGACAGTTCCAATGGT. Translated, it gives CASSRDSSNG. The CDR3 reads in full as CASSRDSSNGQYF. The V gene is TRBV7-9, the J gene TRBJ2-4; 7 nucleotides match TRBD1. The CDR3 end falls 3 residues outside the read, so it is completed with the germline J gene. The V gene's germline CDR1 is SEHNR and CDR2 FQNEAQ (reference sequence). The length of the CDR3 is 13 residues.

In regard to this clone: Read data end 3 residues before the CDR3 end; the end is taken from the germline J gene. The rearrangement links TRBV2 to TRBJ2-2; D possibly corresponds to TRBD1 (5 bases). This CDR3 region has 14 residues. CDR1 is SNHLY and CDR2 is FYNNEI in the germline V gene. The CDR3 here is CASGQSSGANVLFF. The sequenced CDR3 bases are TGTGCCAGCGGGCAGAGCTCTGGGGCCAACGTG.

Turning to this clone: The missing CDR3 end, 3 residues past where the read stops, is filled in from the germline J gene. The chain employs TRBV18 and TRBJ2-7; the match to TRBD1 covers 9 bases. V gave up 3 bases and J gave up 0 bases; unmatched junction bases: 3. Germline V gene data show CDR1 as KGHSH and CDR2 as LQKENI. The CDR3 sequence is 15 residues long. CDR3 DNA (partial): TGTGCCAGCTCACCTGGGACAGGGAGCTCCTACGAG. It translates to CASSPGTGSSYE. The full CDR3 protein is CASSPGTGSSYEQYF.

Note on this clone: The read terminates 3 residues ahead of where the CDR3 ends, so the germline J gene completes it. This chain joins TRBV19 and TRBJ1-1; D remains unclear. The V end lost 3 bases, the J end lost 5 bases, and 7 bases lay between the germline ends. The CDR3 is 12 amino acids. In germline, CDR1 is LNHDA, CDR2 SQIVND (reference sequence). The CDR3 is CASSMVRTEAFF. The CDR3 DNA, read in part, is TGTGCCAGTAGTATGGTGAGGACTGAA.

The sequenced CDR3 bases are TGTGCCAGCTCAACTAAGACAGGGAAG. Protein: CASSTKTGK. In full, the CDR3 is CASSTKTGKAFF. The chain links TRBV18 to TRBJ1-1; TRBD1 agrees at 7 bases. The observed sequence ends 3 residues before the CDR3 terminus, with the missing tail filled in from the germline J gene. CDR1 and CDR2 (germline): KGHSH, LQKENI. There are 12 residues in the CDR3.

About this clone: The read halts 3 residues ahead of the CDR3 end, with the missing end drawn from the germline J gene. The chain carries TRBV20-1 and TRBJ2-7; D gene ambiguous. The CDR3 length is 12 residues. In germline, CDR1 is DFQATT, CDR2 SNEGSKA (reference sequence). V was pared by 1 base and J by 4 bases, with 8 bases between. The CDR3 is CSARGPSYEQYF. The sequenced part of the CDR3 DNA is TGCAGTGCTAGAGGCCCCAGTTACGAG.

As regards this clone: The read finishes 3 residues shy of the CDR3 end, and the germline J gene is used to complete it. V gene TRBV13 combines with J gene TRBJ2-2; D is perhaps TRBD2 (5 bases). The CDR3 spans 14 residues. CDR1 PRHDT and CDR2 FYEKMQ come from the germline V gene (reference sequence). Trimming removed 1 base at V and 7 bases at J, with 10 bases between. CDR3 in amino acids: CASSLEDEGGELFF. The sequenced CDR3 bases are TGTGCCAGCAGCTTAGAAGATGAGGGCGGGGAG.